This T cell receptor (beta chain) came from a study of blood T cell repertoires in COVID-19 (dated by TCRdb to about 2020). Describing the broader study: Samples covering the acute and convalescent phases of COVID-19 were provided by collaborators in the United States, Italy and Spain. The sample metadata nearly always contained a de-identified subject ID, COVID-19 status, age in years and sex. Where available, HLA class I and class II types were obtained from metadata supplied by the sample provider rather than from assay-based typing. The repertoires were released in a freely available public database meant as a resource for research on the immune response to SARS-CoV-2. The dataset comprised deeply sampled blood TCRbeta repertoires from subjects exposed to, actively infected with, or recovered from COVID-19. Samples were obtained from the ongoing ImmuneRACE study (first 160 participants) and from 1,254 subjects provided by 6 global collaborators. The material from the prospective study consisted of cDNA or gDNA derived from T cells, B-cell-depleted T cells, or PBMCs. Findings and caveats that apply to the study as a whole: The quantity of clinical and demographic metadata differed by source and by participant and was supplied without curation.

The immunoSEQ Assay, a bias-controlled multiplex PCR, was used to amplify TCRbeta CDR3 regions from genomic DNA. The authors processed their data as follows. Within the assay, amplification of reference gene primers was used to estimate how many nucleated cells each sample contained. To quantify the absolute abundance of each unique TCRbeta CDR3 rearrangement, sequence reads were collapsed and filtered. For each sample, productive Simpson clonality was calculated as the square root of Simpson's diversity index across productive rearrangements. This is the immuneACCESS table as TCRdb keeps it, with only in-frame sequences that have V and J called. A part of the clones is gone; compared with another copy, unresolved V genes explain less than half, and the rest is unexplained. V and J calls and clone size are those listed in that table; D and trimming were worked out from the DNA. In this sample the table shows about 130,000 clones, 84% of which occur a single time. The ten most abundant clones make up approximately 13% of the sample.

A second Seattle source provided samples from volunteer blood donors who had recovered from COVID-19. Whole blood was collected in K2EDTA tubes by collaborating institutions according to the institutions' own protocols. For TCRbeta analysis, collaborator samples were shipped as frozen whole blood, as isolated PBMCs, or as DNA extracted from either sample type. The germline V end is reduced by 5 bases and the J end by 3 bases; junction bases left unmatched: 4. Its CDR3 holds 15 amino acids, cysteine through phenylalanine. The only DNA kept is the CDR3, 45 bases in frame from the first base. The CDR1 and CDR2 encoded by the germline V gene (reference sequence) are LNHDA and SQIVND. Remarks on this clone: Its recognized antigen is unknown. No clone much larger than this one lies a single base away; base qualities are absent.

The V gene is TRBV19 and the J gene is TRBJ1-1; 12 central bases correspond to TRBD1. The sequenced material came from peripheral blood. The clonotype originates from a woman aged 25-40 years who had recovered from COVID-19. The CDR3 protein sequence reads: CASSVGTGGYTEAFF. The DNA reads as follows: TGTGCCAGTAGTGTTGGGACAGGGGGCTACACTGAAGCTTTCTTT.